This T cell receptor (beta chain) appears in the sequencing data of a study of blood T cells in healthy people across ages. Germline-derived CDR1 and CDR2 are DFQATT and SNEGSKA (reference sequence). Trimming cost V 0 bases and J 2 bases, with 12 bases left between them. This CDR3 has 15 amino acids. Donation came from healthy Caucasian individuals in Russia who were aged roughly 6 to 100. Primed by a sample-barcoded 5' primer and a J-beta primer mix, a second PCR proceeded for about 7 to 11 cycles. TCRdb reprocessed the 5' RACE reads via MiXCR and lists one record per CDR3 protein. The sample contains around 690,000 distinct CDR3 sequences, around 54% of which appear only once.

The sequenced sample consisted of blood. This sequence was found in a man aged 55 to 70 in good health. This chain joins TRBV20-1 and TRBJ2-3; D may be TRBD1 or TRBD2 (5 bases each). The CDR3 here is CSARDRGPSTDTQYF. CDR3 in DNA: TGCAGTGCTAGAGATCGGGGCCCCTCCACAGATACGCAGTATTTT.